The T cell receptor beta chain under discussion was sequenced for a study of T cells in Graves' hyperthyroidism and ophthalmopathy. Amplified TCR beta CDR3 regions came from RNA transcripts. The TCR CDR3 first-round RT-PCR relied on the HTBI primer set. MiXCR, applied by TCRdb to the multiplex PCR reads, yields one record per CDR3 protein. This table holds roughly 300,000 distinct CDR3 sequences, about 21% found once. To note about this clonotype: Its cognate antigen is unknown.

In patients aged 18 to 65, hyperthyroidism was newly diagnosed, with duration under 2 months. Study findings and constraints: Ophthalmopathy could be told apart from stable hyperthyroidism with a 13 V-J model.

V was shortened by 5 bases and J by 7 bases, with 18 bases between the two germline ends. Germline V gene lookup returns CDR1 GTSNPN and CDR2 SVGIG (reference sequence). This CDR3 is built from 13 residues. This receptor was obtained from a woman in her forties or fifties with Graves' hyperthyroidism. Sequencing was done on a sample of blood. The chain joins TRBV30 to TRBJ2-7; the D is unclear. The CDR3 loop reads CAWGIQGSREQYF. CDR3 in DNA: TGTGCCTGGGGCATTCAAGGGTCTCGGGAGCAGTACTTC.